This record looks at one T cell receptor beta chain sequence and its context. Its antigen remains undetermined. No much larger clonotype is one base removed from it; base qualities were not supplied. TCRbeta CDR3 regions were amplified from genomic DNA using the immunoSEQ Assay, a bias-controlled multiplex PCR. Per the authors' processing: Nucleated cell counts per sample were estimated from amplification of reference gene primers within the assay. To quantify the absolute abundance of each unique TCRbeta CDR3 rearrangement, sequence reads were collapsed and filtered. For each sample, productive Simpson clonality was calculated as the square root of Simpson's diversity index over productive rearrangements. Imported from immuneACCESS, the table was reduced by TCRdb to in-frame sequences with V and J called. These copies leave out some clones; in studies compared against another copy, an unresolved V gene accounts for under half, and the cause of the remainder is not known. Clone size and V and J calls were adopted from that table, with D and trimming inferred from the DNA. In all, the sample holds 250,000 to 300,000 clones, and approximately 85% of those were seen once. The top ten hold 5% to 6.5% of the sample.

This entry comes from a study of blood T cell repertoires in COVID-19 (dated by TCRdb to 2018 to 2021). Concerning the study at large: The collaborator samples originated in the United States, Italy and Spain and spanned the acute and convalescent phases of COVID-19. Deeply sampled blood TCRbeta repertoires from subjects exposed to, actively infected with, or recovered from COVID-19 were included in the dataset. The samples were drawn from two sources: the first 160 participants of the ongoing ImmuneRACE study, and 1,000 to 1,500 subjects contributed by 6 global collaborators. The prospective study material was composed of cDNA or gDNA derived from T cells, B-cell-depleted T cells, or PBMCs. A de-identified subject ID, COVID-19 status, age in years and sex were almost always included in the sample metadata. Where HLA class I and class II types were available, the types were taken from metadata supplied by the sample provider, not from assay-based typing. A freely available public database, intended as a resource for researchers studying the immune response to SARS-CoV-2, is where the repertoires were released. Results the study describes overall, beyond this receptor: How much clinical and demographic metadata was included differed by source and by participant, and the metadata was provided uncurated.

CDR1 is given as SQVTM and CDR2 as ANQGSEA, both from the germline V gene. V is cut by 5 bases and J by 2 bases, and the space between the germline ends is 15 bases. The CDR3 numbers 15 residues from cysteine through phenylalanine. The only DNA kept is the CDR3, 45 bases in frame from the first base. Collaborating institutions collected whole blood in K2EDTA tubes following their own protocols. For TCRbeta analysis, collaborators shipped samples as frozen whole blood, isolated PBMCs, or DNA extracted from either of those sample types. The sequencing input was peripheral blood. The chain is made from TRBV29-1 and TRBJ2-2; the D gene is perhaps TRBD1, on 6 matching bases. This clonotype originated in a man aged 45-60 years with active or convalescent COVID-19. The DNA sequence is as follows: TGCAGCGTTACGGTAGGACAGACTAACACCGGGGAGCTGTTTTTT. The translation is CSVTVGQTNTGELFF.